Sequencing of this T cell receptor beta chain was carried out in a study of naive and memory T cell subsets. The beta constant-region primer was an equimolar mix of two oligonucleotides covering TRBC1 and TRBC2. An oligonucleotide with the SP2 primer and a 12-nucleotide UMI was ligated to the cDNA 3' end. The ligated cDNA underwent four PCR rounds using SP2 and nested alpha and beta constant-region primers. TCRdb analysed the UMI-ligation and nested PCR reads with MiXCR anew, one entry per CDR3 protein. The repertoire holds some 150,000 distinct CDR3 sequences, with about 15% as singletons. Germline CDR1 reads LGHDT; CDR2 reads YNNKEL (reference sequence). The V and J ends lost 4 bases and 13 bases respectively, with 17 bases between them. The CDR3 contains 13 residues. CMV status came from CD4+ IFNgamma after overnight CMV lysate stimulation. Cells stained for CD3, CD4, CD8, CD45RA, CD27 and viability were sorted into four CD45RA/CD27 subsets.

The sequence derives from a human donor in good health. V is TRBV3-1 and J is TRBJ2-1; maybe TRBD1 (6 bases). The source material was naive CD4+ T cells from blood. This CDR3 is CASSPMDFRGQFF. CDR3 DNA sequence: TGTGCCAGCAGCCCGATGGACTTCAGGGGCCAGTTCTTC.